Each of the 22 T cell receptor beta chains below was sequenced from the same sample in a study of cytomegalovirus exposure and HLA in healthy donors. Use of 60 Vbeta and 13 Jbeta primers characterized the PCR. TCRdb's copy holds only in-frame clones and misses some; the assay was immunoSEQ multiplex PCR. The sample holds fewer than 200,000 clones; about 72% are singletons and the top ten take 1.5%. Sample: PBMCs. The receptor set was obtained from a girl aged 5 to 17 in good health and CMV-seronegative.

The rearrangement joins TRBV27 to TRBJ2-7; weak D call: TRBD1 (6 bases). In germline, CDR1 is MNHEY, CDR2 SMNVEV (reference sequence). V was cut by 6 bases and J by 3 bases, with 12 bases left in between. CDR3 length equals 13 residues. In DNA, the CDR3 is TGTGCCAGCAGCCTCTCGGACAGCTACGAGCAGTACTTC. Protein: CASSLSDSYEQYF.

The gene calls are TRBV28 and TRBJ1-5; 7 nucleotides match TRBD1. In germline, CDR1 is MDHEN, CDR2 SYDVKM. There are 14 residues in the CDR3. V dropped 6 bases and J dropped 2; count of bases not matched to a gene: 4. The CDR3 loop reads CASSLQGGNQPQHF. CDR3 sequence (DNA): TGTGCCAGCAGCCTCCAGGGGGGCAATCAGCCCCAGCATTTT.

The V gene is TRBV2, the J gene TRBJ1-5; D is unclear. The ends were cut back, 3 bases at V and 2 bases at J, with 8 bases in the middle. This CDR3 is built from 14 residues. The germline CDR1 and CDR2 sequences are SNHLY and FYNNEI. CDR3 DNA: TGTGCCAGCAGTGAGGAGCATGGCAATCAGCCCCAGCATTTT. This encodes CASSEEHGNQPQHF.

The rearrangement uses TRBV4-2 and TRBJ2-3; possibly TRBD1 for D (5 bases). V gave up 4 bases and J gave up 2 bases, with 10 bases separating them. Germline CDR1 LGHNA, CDR2 YNFKEQ. The CDR3 has 14 amino acids. The CDR3 bases are TGTGCCAGCAGCCTCGACAGACTCACAGATACGCAGTATTTT. Amino acids: CASSLDRLTDTQYF.

The chain combines TRBV6-6 with TRBJ2-3; D might be TRBD1 (5 bases). V was cut by 4 bases and J by 4 bases, with 9 bases left in between. Germline-derived CDR1 and CDR2 are MNHNY and SVGAGI (reference sequence). The CDR3 has 13 residues. The CDR3 loop is CASSSIRADTQYF. Written as DNA, the CDR3 is TGTGCCAGCAGTTCCATCAGGGCAGATACGCAGTATTTT.

The chain employs TRBV15 and TRBJ1-4; D possibly corresponds to TRBD1 (5 bases). The germline V gene encodes CDR1 LNHNV and CDR2 YYDKDF (reference sequence). Trimming cost V 0 bases and J 7 bases, with 12 bases left between them. This CDR3 has 15 amino acids. CDR3 coding DNA: TGTGCCACCAGCAGAGATGCGGGGGGAGGTGAAAAACTGTTTTTT. This codes for CATSRDAGGGEKLFF.

This clone came up once. The rearrangement uses TRBV10-3 and TRBJ1-5, with 11 bases identical to TRBD1. The CDR3 spans 16 residues. V trimming: 10 bases; J trimming: 2 bases; junction bases outside the gene matches: 10. In germline, CDR1 is ENHRY, CDR2 SYGVKD. CDR3 loop: CATRGQGALGNQPQHF. The CDR3 DNA follows: TGTGCCACCCGAGGACAGGGGGCGCTGGGCAATCAGCCCCAGCATTTT.

This clone came up a few times. This rearrangement joins TRBV5-6 to TRBJ2-3, with 7 positions matching TRBD1. The germline CDR1 and CDR2 sequences are SGHDT and YYEEEE. The length of the CDR3 is 19 residues. V was pared by 6 bases and J by 3 bases, with 22 bases of the junction left unmatched. This CDR3 reads CASTKVGTAQARGTDTQYF. Here the CDR3 DNA reads TGTGCCAGCACCAAGGTGGGGACAGCCCAGGCCAGAGGGACAGATACGCAGTATTTT.

This chain connects TRBV5-6 to TRBJ2-4; 8 nucleotides match TRBD1. V lost 5 bases and J lost 2; bases outside the gene matches: 15. Germline V gene sequence: CDR1 SGHDT, CDR2 YYEEEE. The CDR3 has 18 residues. The CDR3 DNA is TGTGCCAGCAGACTCAGCGTCAGGGGGCGAAAATCCAAAAACATTCAGTACTTC. Translated, it gives CASRLSVRGRKSKNIQYF.

The V and J genes are TRBV7-7 and TRBJ2-2; TRBD1 agrees at 8 bases. The V gene end was trimmed by 4 bases and the J gene end by 2 bases; junction bases not matched to a gene: 12. This CDR3 has 18 amino acids. CDR1 SSHAT and CDR2 FNYEAQ come from the germline V gene (reference sequence). The DNA for the CDR3 is TGTGCCAGCAGCTCCAAATACCCGGGACAGGCCAACACCGGGGAGCTGTTTTTT. Encoded protein: CASSSKYPGQANTGELFF.

This clone was seen more than once but under ten times. The rearrangement joins TRBV4-1 to TRBJ2-7, with 12 bases identical to TRBD1. Germline CDR1 and CDR2: MGHRA and YSYEKL. The length of the CDR3 is 16 residues. The ends lost 1 base at V and 4 bases at J; junction bases unmatched: 5. The CDR3 loop reads CASSQGGTGGRYEQYF. For the CDR3, the DNA is TGCGCCAGCAGCCAAGGAGGGACAGGGGGCCGGTACGAGCAGTACTTC.

In DNA form, the CDR3 reads TGCGCCAGCAGCTTTGCTTCAGGGAGGGCAGATACGCAGTATTTT. Its protein product is CASSFASGRADTQYF. This chain uses TRBV5-1 with TRBJ2-3; the match to TRBD2 covers 7 bases. CDR3 size: 15 residues. V dropped 2 bases and J dropped 4; count of bases not matched to a gene: 7. In germline, CDR1 is SGHRS, CDR2 YFSETQ.

This clone was observed a few times. The rearrangement uses TRBV5-6 and TRBJ1-1; TRBD1 might be the D (5 bases). V was shortened by 2 bases and J by 0 bases, with 11 bases between the two germline ends. This CDR3 spans 15 amino acids. CDR1 is SGHDT and CDR2 is YYEEEE in the germline V gene. The CDR3, as DNA: TGTGCCAGCAGCTTATTGATGGACATGAACACTGAAGCTTTCTTT. It yields the protein CASSLLMDMNTEAFF.

The chain joins TRBV30 to TRBJ2-6; the match to TRBD1 covers 11 bases. Trimming at V came to 7 bases and at J to 2 bases, leaving 13 bases not matched to a gene. The germline V gene encodes CDR1 GTSNPN and CDR2 SVGIG (reference sequence). The CDR3 spans 18 residues. The CDR3 is CAYPLRDRGKTGANVLTF. The CDR3 bases are TGTGCCTACCCCCTCCGGGACAGGGGGAAAACTGGGGCCAACGTCCTGACTTTC.

The V gene is TRBV10-3, the J gene TRBJ1-2, with TRBD1 matching 10 bases. The CDR3 is 13 amino acids. Per the germline V gene, CDR1 is ENHRY and CDR2 is SYGVKD. Germline trimming cut 6 bases from V and 6 bases from J; bases unmatched to any gene: 4. The CDR3 protein is CAISTTGGDGYTF. CDR3 nucleotide sequence: TGTGCCATCAGCACGACAGGGGGCGATGGCTACACCTTC.

This chain links TRBV13 with TRBJ2-7, with TRBD2 matching 10 bases. Germline CDR1 reads PRHDT; CDR2 reads FYEKMQ (reference sequence). V lost 1 base, J lost 2 bases, and 2 bases stayed unmatched. The CDR3 contains 15 residues. The CDR3, as DNA: TGTGCCAGCAGCTTAGCACTAGCGGGGACCTACGAGCAGTACTTC. Its protein product is CASSLALAGTYEQYF.

V usage is TRBV12-5 and J usage is TRBJ2-1, with D unclear. Germline lookup yields CDR1 LGHNT and CDR2 FRNRAP. CDR3 length: 14 amino acids. V was clipped by 0 bases and J by 5 bases, with 8 bases between them. CDR3 sequence reads: CASGLVPSHNEQFF. CDR3 DNA sequence: TGTGCTAGTGGTTTGGTACCCAGTCACAATGAGCAGTTCTTC.

The chain has TRBV5-1 and TRBJ2-3, with D possibly TRBD2 on 5 matching bases. Trimming removed 4 bases at V and 0 bases at J, with 9 bases between. The germline V gene encodes CDR1 SGHRS and CDR2 YFSETQ. The CDR3 covers 14 residues. This CDR3 reads CASSLWTSTDTQYF. The CDR3 DNA sequence: TGCGCCAGCAGCCTTTGGACTAGCACAGATACGCAGTATTTT.

J is TRBJ1-2 and V is TRBV5-1, with unresolved D. V dropped 0 bases and J dropped 3 bases, with 12 bases sitting between them. Looked up from germline, CDR1 is SGHRS and CDR2 is YFSETQ. The length of the CDR3 is 15 residues. The CDR3 loop is CASSLGEELDYGYTF. As DNA, the CDR3 is TGCGCCAGCAGCTTGGGAGAGGAGTTAGACTATGGCTACACCTTC.

The chain has TRBV19 and TRBJ1-1; TRBD1 might be the D (6 bases). The CDR3 runs 13 residues. CDR1 is LNHDA, CDR2 SQIVND, per germline (reference sequence). The V end lost 1 base, the J end lost 6 bases, and 9 bases lay between the germline ends. CDR3 sequence: CASSIGGGAEAFF. CDR3 nucleotides: TGTGCCAGTAGTATAGGCGGGGGCGCTGAAGCTTTCTTT.

A single count supports this clone. The chain is built from TRBV6-6 and TRBJ2-7, with TRBD1 as a possible D gene (7 bases). Trimming stripped 10 bases from V and 1 base from J, with 20 bases between. Germline CDR1 is MNHNY and CDR2 is SVGAGI (reference sequence). CDR3 length: 15 residues. The CDR3 DNA follows: TGTGCCACCTCAGGGGGGCAAGGGATTTCCTACGAGCAGTACTTC. Residues: CATSGGQGISYEQYF.

This clone was seen more than once but under ten times. V gene TRBV5-4 combines with J gene TRBJ2-3, with 10 bases identical to TRBD2. The CDR3 sequence is 15 residues long. J gave up 1 base and V 1 base, and 0 bases lay outside the gene matches. The germline V gene has CDR1 SGHNT and CDR2 YYREEE (reference sequence). In DNA form, the CDR3 reads TGTGCCAGCAGCTTGACTAGCGGGGGCACAGATACGCAGTATTTT. As protein: CASSLTSGGTDTQYF.